The entry below describes one T cell receptor beta chain. This sample was included in a study of blood T cell repertoires in COVID-19. Background on the study: Donors in the United States, Italy and Spain gave samples during acute or convalescent COVID-19.

In the authors' methods: Amplification with reference gene primers provided the estimates of nucleated cell counts. The data were produced by immunoSEQ multiplex PCR, yet TCRdb's version contains in-frame clones alone and is incomplete. That table gives V, J and clone size, and the DNA gave D and trimming. Among around 40,000 clones listed, approximately 90% were seen once. The receptor was derived from a man aged 60 to 75 with active COVID-19. The sample taken for sequencing was peripheral blood.

The chain's CDR3 is CASSLDGGLGNQPQHF. CDR3 coding DNA: TGCGCCAGCAGCCTAGACGGGGGGCTGGGCAATCAGCCCCAGCATTTT. The chain combines TRBV4-1 with TRBJ1-5; a weak D match, TRBD1 (6 bases). Trimming cost V 4 bases and J 2 bases, with 15 bases left between them. The length of the CDR3 is 16 residues. Per the germline V gene, CDR1 is MGHRA and CDR2 is YSYEKL.